The clone carrying this T cell receptor (beta chain) was picked up one time. Germline V gene data show CDR1 as SGHRS and CDR2 as YFSETQ. The CDR3 contains 11 residues. Deletions cut 4 bases from V and 5 bases from J, with 5 bases between. This entry is derived from a study of blood T cell repertoires in COVID-19. Background on the study: Researchers got acute and convalescent COVID-19 samples from the United States, Italy and Spain. T cells, B-cell-depleted T cells, or PBMCs supplied cDNA or gDNA.

Clones were sequenced by immunoSEQ multiplex PCR, and TCRdb holds only the in-frame ones, with some missing. The sample carries around 100,000 clones, 80% recorded once. The sequence was collected from a man in his 70s with active or convalescent COVID-19. This chain links TRBV5-1 with TRBJ2-3; D is undetermined. The sample was peripheral blood. The CDR3 DNA is TGCGCCAGCAGCATAATAGATACGCAGTATTTT. It codes for CASSIIDTQYF.